The source of this TCR beta chain is a study of blood T cells in healthy people across ages. The V segment lost 5 bases and the J segment 8 bases; nucleotides outside the gene matches: 8. Germline CDR1 MNHEY, CDR2 SVGAGI. The CDR3 covers 13 residues. A sample-barcoded 5' primer and a J-beta primer mix were used in a second PCR of roughly 7 to 11 cycles. TCRdb redid the calling of the 5' RACE reads with MiXCR, one entry per CDR3 protein. The sample consists of 1.2 million to 1.5 million distinct CDR3 sequences, 42% of them appearing once. This receptor was obtained from a woman aged 18-29 years in good health. The sample taken for sequencing was blood. The J gene is TRBJ1-2, the V gene TRBV6-5; 7 bases map to TRBD1. The CDR3 loop reads CASSQWDSRGYTF. The CDR3 DNA follows: TGTGCCAGCAGTCAATGGGACAGCCGGGGCTACACCTTC.